The next 7 T cell receptor beta chains were all read from a single sample in a study of blood T cells in healthy people across ages. Alongside a J-beta primer mix, a sample-barcoded 5' primer served in a second PCR lasting about 7 to 12 cycles. TCRdb itself ran the 5' RACE reads through MiXCR, one entry per CDR3 protein. The table includes about 640,000 distinct CDR3 sequences, roughly 58% detected once. Material: blood. The receptor source for this set is a man in his 60s in good health.

The chain links TRBV3-1 to TRBJ1-4; D is unclear. Germline V gene sequence: CDR1 LGHDT, CDR2 YNNKEL (reference sequence). The ends were cut back, 2 bases at V and 4 bases at J, with 8 bases in the middle. The CDR3 is 14 amino acids. The CDR3, as DNA: TGTGCCAGCAGCCAATTACAGAATAATGAAAAACTGTTTTTT. This translates into CASSQLQNNEKLFF.

This clonotype appeared a few times. The rearrangement uses TRBV29-1 and TRBJ2-5, with TRBD2 matching over 9 bases. The J segment lost 4 bases and the V segment lost 2 bases, leaving 5 bases of the junction unmatched. CDR1 and CDR2 (germline): SQVTM, ANQGSEA. The CDR3 has 14 residues. The CDR3 nucleotides read TGCAGCGTTGAATTGCGGGGGGGAGTAGAGACCCAGTACTTC. Protein: CSVELRGGVETQYF.

The gene calls are TRBV7-2 and TRBJ2-4; no clear D gene. The last part of the DNA fits TRBJ2-7 better; the J call may be wrong. CDR1 is SGHTA and CDR2 is FQGNSA in the germline V gene. The CDR3 is made up of 14 amino acids. The DNA for the CDR3 is TGTGCCAGCAGCTTACTATTAACTCTCACCGAGCAGTACTTC. Amino acids: CASSLLLTLTEQYF.

This clonotype has only a few counts. The chain uses TRBV20-1 and TRBJ1-2; D not resolved. This CDR3 is 14 amino acids long. Trimming cost V 5 bases and J 5 bases, with 18 bases left between them. The germline gives CDR1 DFQATT, CDR2 SNEGSKA (reference sequence). The CDR3 loop is CSAPGGEGDYGYTF. The CDR3 bases are TGCAGTGCTCCCGGCGGGGAGGGAGATTATGGCTACACCTTC.

This clonotype was counted a few times. The chain carries TRBV12-3 or TRBV12-4 and TRBJ2-6; D could derive from TRBD1 or TRBD2 (6 bases each). The CDR3 covers 17 residues. Trimming left V 5 bases short and J 0 bases short, with 14 bases between. CDR3 residues: CASSGEDSSSGANVLTF. CDR3 bases: TGTGCCAGCAGTGGGGAGGACAGTAGCTCTGGGGCCAACGTCCTGACTTTC.

The chain recombines TRBV12-3 or TRBV12-4 with TRBJ2-7; no definite D call. This CDR3 spans 12 amino acids. The V gene lost 6 bases and the J gene lost 7 bases, with 13 bases spanning the gap. CDR3 coding DNA: TGTGCCAGCAGGTCCATTGGAGATGAGCAGTACTTC. Amino acids: CASRSIGDEQYF.

The chain joins TRBV27 to TRBJ2-7; D ambiguous. V was trimmed by 3 bases and J by 0 bases, leaving 9 bases between them. CDR1 MNHEY and CDR2 SMNVEV come from the germline V gene (reference sequence). This CDR3 spans 14 amino acids. CDR3 coding DNA: TGTGCCAGCAGTTTTAAGGGTAGCTCCTACGAGCAGTACTTC. Its protein product is CASSFKGSSYEQYF.